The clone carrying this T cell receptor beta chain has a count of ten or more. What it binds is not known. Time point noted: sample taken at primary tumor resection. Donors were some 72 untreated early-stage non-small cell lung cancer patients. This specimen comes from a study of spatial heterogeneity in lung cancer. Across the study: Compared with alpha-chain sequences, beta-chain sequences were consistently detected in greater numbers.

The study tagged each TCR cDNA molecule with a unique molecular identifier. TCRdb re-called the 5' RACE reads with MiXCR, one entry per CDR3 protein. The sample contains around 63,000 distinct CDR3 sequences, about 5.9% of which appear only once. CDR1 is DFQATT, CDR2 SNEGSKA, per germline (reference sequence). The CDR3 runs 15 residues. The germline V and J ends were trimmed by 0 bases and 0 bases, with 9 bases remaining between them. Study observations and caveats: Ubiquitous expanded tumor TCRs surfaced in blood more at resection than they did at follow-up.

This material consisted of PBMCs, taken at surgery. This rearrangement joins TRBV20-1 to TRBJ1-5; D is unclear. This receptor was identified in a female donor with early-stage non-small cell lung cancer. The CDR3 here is CSARDLRFSNQPQHF. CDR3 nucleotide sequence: TGCAGTGCTAGAGATCTCAGGTTTAGCAATCAGCCCCAGCATTTT.